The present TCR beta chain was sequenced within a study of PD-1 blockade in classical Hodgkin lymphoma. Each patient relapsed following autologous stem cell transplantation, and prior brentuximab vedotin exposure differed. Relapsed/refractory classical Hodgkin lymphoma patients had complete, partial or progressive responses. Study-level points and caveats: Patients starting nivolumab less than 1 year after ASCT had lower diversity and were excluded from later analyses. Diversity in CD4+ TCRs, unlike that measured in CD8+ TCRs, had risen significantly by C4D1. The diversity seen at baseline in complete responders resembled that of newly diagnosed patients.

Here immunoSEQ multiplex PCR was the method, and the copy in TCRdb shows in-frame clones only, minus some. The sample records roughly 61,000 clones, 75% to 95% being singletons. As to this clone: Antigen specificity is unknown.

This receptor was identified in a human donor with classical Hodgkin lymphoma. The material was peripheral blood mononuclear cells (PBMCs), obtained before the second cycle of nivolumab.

The CDR3 region is CASSGAPGGPGTDTQYF. The CDR3 region has the DNA TGTGCCAGCAGTGGTGCCCCGGGAGGGCCGGGCACAGATACGCAGTATTTT. V usage is TRBV6-1 and J usage is TRBJ2-3; 8 positions match TRBD2. This CDR3 spans 17 amino acids. V shed 4 bases, J shed 1 base, and the junction held 10 bases outside the gene matches. Germline V gene data show CDR1 as MNHNS and CDR2 as SASEGT.